A selection of T cell receptor beta chains follows, all from one sample in a study of T cell repertoires in cytomegalovirus infection. Using its own MiXCR run on the reads, TCRdb lists one record per CDR3 protein. The data show about 920,000 distinct CDR3 sequences, approximately 33% seen once. These receptors' targets are unknown. The sequenced sample was cultured CD8+ T cells from PBMCs, obtained from culture after CMV antigen stimulation. The receptors stem from a human donor in good health (CMV status not recorded). Some clones in this sample may be carry-over from other donors' samples. CDR3s include the opening cysteine and the closing phenylalanine or tryptophan. The D gene is left open where the match is weak. The listing skips clone size in some rows; elsewhere it reads once, few, many or a size class.

>NA|NA|TRBV20-1|TRBJ2-5
CSARDLRSVQETQYF
TGCAGTGCTAGAGATCTCCGGAGTGTCCAAGAGACCCAGTACTTC
>TRBD2|NA|TRBV7-8|TRBJ2-3
CASSSRLTSGGLSSTDTQYF
TGTGCCAGCAGCTCCCGGTTGACTAGCGGGGGGTTATCTAGCACAGATACGCAGTATTTT
>TRBD2|many|TRBV6-1|TRBJ2-2
CASSEAGLAVNTGELFF
TGTGCCAGCAGTGAAGCAGGACTAGCGGTGAACACCGGGGAGCTGTTTTTT
>NA|many|TRBV12-5|TRBJ2-1
CASGPANEQFF
TGTGCTAGTGGCCCGGCGAATGAGCAGTTCTTC
>NA|few|TRBV12-3/TRBV12-4|TRBJ1-2
CASSARFSRRTARDYGYTF
TGTGCCAGCAGTGCCAGATTTTCCCGAAGGACAGCGAGGGACTATGGCTACACCTTC
>NA|NA|TRBV12-3/TRBV12-4|TRBJ2-7
CASSPPPGGGAYEQYF
TGTGCCAGCAGTCCCCCCCCGGGAGGGGGCGCCTACGAGCAGTACTTC
>TRBD1|NA|TRBV12-3/TRBV12-4|TRBJ2-5
CASSPQGVRETQYF
TGTGCCAGCAGTCCACAGGGGGTAAGGGAGACCCAGTACTTC
>NA|NA|TRBV5-1|TRBJ2-1
CASSPVTGPPIF
TGCGCCAGCAGCCCTGTGACAGGACCTCCAATCTTC
>NA|few|TRBV27|TRBJ2-2
CASSFLPGDKNTGELFF
TGTGCCAGCAGTTTCCTTCCGGGGGACAAGAACACCGGGGAGCTGTTTTTT
>NA|NA|TRBV29-1|TRBJ1-3
CSVGDTSSGNTIYF
TGCAGCGTTGGAGACACGTCCTCTGGAAACACCATATATTTT
>NA|few|TRBV5-1|TRBJ2-1
CASSALGGASSYNEQFF
TGCGCCAGCAGCGCCCTTGGGGGGGCGAGCTCCTACAATGAGCAGTTCTTC
>NA|few|TRBV7-2|TRBJ2-1
CASSLARFQSYNEQFF
TGTGCCAGCAGCTTAGCCCGATTTCAGTCCTACAATGAGCAGTTCTTC
>NA|many|TRBV6-5|TRBJ1-1
CASSYSQQNTEAFF
TGTGCCAGCAGTTATTCGCAGCAGAACACTGAAGCTTTCTTT
>NA|NA|TRBV27|TRBJ1-2
CASSLSASTHGYTF
TGTGCCAGCAGTTTATCAGCATCCACCCATGGCTACACCTTC
>NA|NA|TRBV7-4|TRBJ1-2
CASSLDTHTF
TGTGCCAGCAGTCTGGACACGCACACCTTC
>NA|once|TRBV7-6|TRBJ1-1
CANSLITGTTWSTEAFF
TGTGCCAACAGCTTAATTACAGGGACGACCTGGTCCACTGAAGCTTTCTTT
>NA|NA|TRBV27|TRBJ1-2
CASSFRGDLYGYTF
TGTGCCAGCAGTTTCCGGGGTGACCTCTATGGCTACACCTTC
>NA|many|TRBV7-9|TRBJ2-2
CALATEIATGELFF
TGTGCCCTTGCGACAGAAATCGCGACCGGGGAGCTGTTTTTT
>NA|NA|TRBV9|TRBJ1-1
CASSPHPGPNTEAFF
TGTGCCAGCAGCCCCCATCCGGGCCCGAACACTGAAGCTTTCTTT
>NA|NA|TRBV6-2/TRBV6-3|TRBJ2-1
CASSYIENEQFF
TGTGCCAGCAGTTACATTGAGAATGAGCAGTTCTTC
>TRBD2|NA|TRBV7-9|TRBJ2-4
CASSIERGQNIQYF
TGTGCCAGCAGCATAGAGCGGGGACAAAACATTCAGTACTTC
>NA|NA|TRBV7-9|TRBJ1-2
CASSFLDSNYGYTF
TGTGCCAGCAGCTTCCTCGACAGTAACTATGGCTACACCTTC
>NA|NA|TRBV7-9|TRBJ2-1
CASSLADSKNEQFF
TGTGCCAGCAGCTTAGCGGACAGTAAGAATGAGCAGTTCTTC
>TRBD1|NA|TRBV27|TRBJ2-1
CASSTPRDREDEQFF
TGTGCCAGCAGCACCCCCCGGGACAGGGAGGATGAGCAGTTCTTC
>NA|many|TRBV4-1|TRBJ2-2
CASSLRSTGELFF
TGCGCCAGCAGCCTGCGCAGCACCGGGGAGCTGTTTTTT
>NA|few|TRBV11-3|TRBJ2-2
CASGDPNTGELFF
TGTGCCAGCGGGGATCCCAACACCGGGGAGCTGTTTTTT
>NA|NA|TRBV27|TRBJ1-1
CASSFTGFNTEAFF
TGTGCCAGCAGTTTTACAGGGTTTAACACTGAAGCTTTCTTT
>NA|NA|TRBV13|TRBJ2-5
CASSSRGDETQYF
TGTGCCAGCAGCAGTCGCGGTGATGAGACCCAGTACTTC
>TRBD1|NA|TRBV24-1|TRBJ1-1
CATSSQARGQVSEAFF
TGTGCCACCAGTTCCCAGGCCAGGGGGCAGGTTTCTGAAGCTTTCTTT
>TRBD1|NA|TRBV7-9|TRBJ1-1
CASSLGTGATEAFF
TGTGCCAGCAGCCTAGGGACAGGGGCGACTGAAGCTTTCTTT
>TRBD1|few|TRBV15|TRBJ1-5
CATSILGDGTGVSDQPQHF
TGTGCCACCAGCATCCTGGGGGACGGGACAGGGGTTAGTGATCAGCCCCAGCATTTT
>NA|few|TRBV7-9|TRBJ2-1
CASSKGGVDEQFF
TGTGCCAGCAGCAAGGGGGGGGTGGATGAGCAGTTCTTC
>TRBD1|NA|TRBV5-1|TRBJ2-1
CASRGQSRNEQFF
TGCGCCAGCAGGGGACAGTCACGCAATGAGCAGTTCTTC
>TRBD2|NA|TRBV6-5|TRBJ2-2
CASSRTSGNTGELFF
TGTGCCAGCAGCCGGACTAGCGGAAACACCGGGGAGCTGTTTTTT